The T cell receptor beta chain under discussion was sequenced for a study of blood T cell repertoires in COVID-19. Across the study: The United States, Italy and Spain provided the acute and convalescent COVID-19 samples. Nucleic acid was either cDNA or gDNA, and it came from T cells, B-cell-depleted T cells, or PBMCs.

Original processing notes: Amplification from reference gene primers served as the basis for estimated nucleated cell counts. The repertoire was sequenced with immunoSEQ multiplex PCR; TCRdb's copy has only in-frame clones and lacks some. V, J and clone size reflect that table, while D and trimming were determined from the DNA. The data contain around 200,000 clones, about 88% of them singletons. Trimming at V came to 8 bases and at J to 6 bases, leaving 7 bases not matched to a gene. The germline V gene has CDR1 MDHEN and CDR2 SYDVKM. There are 14 residues in the CDR3. Sequenced input: peripheral blood. J is TRBJ2-3 and V is TRBV28; 11 nucleotides align to TRBD2. The clonotype comes from a woman older than 75 with acute or convalescent COVID-19. This CDR3 reads CASFSGRAIDTQYF. CDR3 DNA: TGTGCCAGCTTTAGCGGGAGGGCCATCGATACGCAGTATTTT.